Detailed here is one T cell receptor (beta chain). This specimen belongs to a study of blood T cell repertoires in COVID-19. Study details: Sites in the United States, Italy and Spain provided acute and convalescent COVID-19 samples. T cells, B-cell-depleted T cells, or PBMCs supplied cDNA or gDNA.

Original data processing: Researchers report that nucleated cell counts were estimated from reference gene primer amplification. Clones were read by immunoSEQ multiplex PCR, and TCRdb kept only the in-frame ones, dropping some. V and J calls and clone size follow that table, whereas D and trimming were derived from the DNA. In the table there are around 94,000 clones, approximately 91% of which are singletons. The J segment lost 4 bases and the V segment lost 3 bases, leaving 8 bases of the junction unmatched. The CDR3 covers 16 residues. Germline V CDR1 and CDR2: MGHDK, SYGVNS. The V call is TRBV25-1, the J call TRBJ1-2; 10 bases match TRBD1. This receptor was obtained from a man aged 18 to 35 with acute or convalescent COVID-19. Sequencing input: peripheral blood. The CDR3 DNA is TGTGCCAGCAGTGATTCGACAGGGGGCGAAGTCTATGGCTACACCTTC. Amino acid sequence: CASSDSTGGEVYGYTF.